The 14 T cell receptor beta chains below come from one sample, sequenced in a study of immune evolution from preneoplasia to lung adenocarcinoma. Data came from immunoSEQ multiplex PCR; TCRdb stores just in-frame clones and leaves some out. The sample consists of roughly 11,000 clones, under 80% of them appearing once. The sequencing sample was made of FFPE minimally invasive lung adenocarcinoma tissue. These receptors all stem from a person aged 60 to 80 with lung adenocarcinoma.

The V and J genes are TRBV10-1 and TRBJ2-1, with 8 bases identical to TRBD2. From germline, CDR1 is WNHNN and CDR2 SYGVQD (reference sequence). CDR3 length equals 16 residues. With V trimmed by 1 base and J by 10 bases, 12 bases remained unmatched. The CDR3 region is CASSELWAGGLREQFF. The CDR3 DNA follows: TGCGCCAGCAGTGAGTTGTGGGCGGGGGGCCTGAGAGAGCAGTTCTTC.

V usage is TRBV28 and J usage is TRBJ2-5; D is perhaps TRBD2 (6 bases). CDR3 length: 15 residues. Deletions cut 8 bases from V and 9 bases from J, with 25 bases between. CDR1 and CDR2 (germline): MDHEN, SYDVKM. Here the CDR3 reads CASGRTGGVVRAQYF. For the CDR3, the DNA is TGTGCCAGCGGGCGGACGGGCGGGGTGGTCCGGGCCCAGTACTTC. The full variable domain, completed using reference TRBV28 and TRBJ2-5, is DVKVTQSSRYLVKRTGEKVFLECVQDMDHENMFWYRQDPGLGLRLIYFSYDVKMKEKGDIPEGYSVSREKKERFSLILESASTNQTSMYLCASGRTGGVVRAQYFGPGTRLLVL.

This rearrangement joins TRBV5-1 to TRBJ1-1; the D gene is possibly TRBD1 (6 bases). CDR3 length: 13 residues. V dropped 2 bases and J dropped 3 bases, with 8 bases sitting between them. Germline CDR1 reads SGHRS; CDR2 reads YFSETQ. DNA of the CDR3: TGCGCCAGCAGCTTTGACAGGTACACTGAAGCTTTCTTT. Amino acid sequence: CASSFDRYTEAFF.

In this sample, this clone turned up a few times. The chain uses TRBV6-5 and TRBJ1-2; 7 nucleotides align to TRBD1. In germline, CDR1 is MNHEY, CDR2 SVGAGI. With 2 bases clipped from V and 7 bases from J, the junction kept 10 bases outside the gene matches. The CDR3 is made up of 15 amino acids. The CDR3 sequence is CASSYTTGVAGGYTF. Here the CDR3 DNA reads TGTGCCAGCAGTTACACCACAGGGGTGGCAGGTGGCTACACCTTC.

The rearrangement uses TRBV10-3 and TRBJ2-7; 7 bases match TRBD1. The CDR3 totals 16 residues. The germline CDR1 and CDR2 sequences are ENHRY and SYGVKD. Losses at the gene ends were 2 bases for V and 4 bases for J; bases not matched to a gene: 11. The CDR3 sequence is CAISETGAPLTYEQYF. CDR3 in DNA: TGTGCCATCAGTGAGACAGGGGCCCCACTTACTTACGAGCAGTACTTC.

The J gene is TRBJ1-5, the V gene TRBV19; possibly TRBD1 for D (6 bases). V was shortened by 3 bases and J by 0 bases, with 15 bases between the two germline ends. CDR1 is LNHDA and CDR2 is SQIVND in the germline V gene (reference sequence). CDR3 length: 17 amino acids. CDR3 nucleotide sequence: TGTGCCAGTAGTATTGGTGGGGACACCTCTAGCAATCAGCCCCAGCATTTT. Encoded protein: CASSIGGDTSSNQPQHF.

The J gene is TRBJ2-3, the V gene TRBV7-6, with TRBD2 identical over 11 bases. Germline V lookup: CDR1 SGHVS, CDR2 FNYEAQ. The CDR3 extends over 14 amino acids. The trim removed 1 base at V and 9 bases at J, leaving 3 bases unmatched. Here the CDR3 DNA reads TGTGCCAGCAGCTTAGGGCTAGCGGGAGGAACGCAGTATTTT. It yields the protein CASSLGLAGGTQYF.

The chain has TRBV6-1 and TRBJ1-2, with 11 bases identical to TRBD1. The trim removed 4 bases at V and 4 bases at J, leaving 17 bases unmatched. This CDR3 spans 19 amino acids. Germline CDR1 reads MNHNS; CDR2 reads SASEGT. CDR3 residues: CASSGRTGGVKEALYGYTF. As DNA, the CDR3 is TGTGCCAGCAGTGGAAGGACAGGGGGCGTGAAAGAGGCCCTCTATGGCTACACCTTC.

V gene TRBV10-3 combines with J gene TRBJ1-1; TRBD1 agrees at 10 bases. This CDR3 region has 17 residues. CDR1 ENHRY and CDR2 SYGVKD come from the germline V gene. V trimming: 4 bases; J trimming: 1 base; junction bases outside the gene matches: 9. The CDR3 region is CAISGSGQGTANTEAFF. Written as DNA, the CDR3 is TGTGCCATCAGTGGGTCGGGACAGGGGACTGCGAACACTGAAGCTTTCTTT.

The table lists this clone with a few counts. The chain links TRBV27 to TRBJ1-2; 7 nucleotides line up with TRBD1. Germline loops: CDR1 MNHEY, CDR2 SMNVEV (reference sequence). V lost 6 bases, J lost 8 bases, and 9 bases stayed unmatched. This CDR3 has 13 residues. This CDR3 is CASSPATGYGYTF. CDR3 DNA: TGTGCCAGCAGCCCCGCGACAGGGTACGGCTACACCTTC.

The chain combines TRBV5-4 with TRBJ1-1; 8 bases are shared with TRBD1. CDR3 length: 13 residues. Germline CDR1 reads SGHNT; CDR2 reads YYREEE (reference sequence). With V trimmed by 3 bases and J by 8 bases, 6 bases remained unmatched. This CDR3 is CASSSDRGSEAFF. The CDR3 nucleotides are TGTGCCAGCAGCTCCGACAGGGGATCCGAAGCTTTCTTT.

A remark on this clone: The same CDR3 also results from other DNA sequences found in this sample. The chain joins TRBV7-2 to TRBJ1-2; D call uncertain. CDR1 is SGHTA, CDR2 FQGNSA, per germline. V was clipped by 1 base and J by 1 base, with 4 bases between them. The CDR3 length is 13 residues. CDR3 residues: CASSLDSNYGYTF. DNA of the CDR3: TGTGCCAGCAGCTTAGACAGTAACTATGGCTACACCTTC.

This chain connects TRBV2 to TRBJ2-4; 14 nucleotides align to TRBD2. Germline CDR1 is SNHLY and CDR2 is FYNNEI. V was clipped by 4 bases and J by 3 bases; unmatched bases: 8. The CDR3 contains 18 residues. The CDR3 protein is CASSVQGLAGVIKNIQYF. CDR3 DNA sequence: TGTGCCAGCAGTGTACAGGGACTAGCGGGAGTGATCAAAAACATTCAGTACTTC. The variable domain in full, completed from reference TRBV2 and TRBJ2-4, reads EPEVTQTPSHQVTQMGQEVILRCVPISNHLYFYWYRQILGQKVEFLVSFYNNEISEKSEIFDDQFSVERPDGSNFTLKIRSTKLEDSAMYFCASSVQGLAGVIKNIQYFGAGTRLSVL.

There are a few counts of this clone. The J gene is TRBJ1-1, the V gene TRBV30; unclear D gene. The CDR3 sequence is 15 residues long. V shed 0 bases and J shed 0 bases, with 11 bases lying between them. Per germline, CDR1 GTSNPN and CDR2 SVGIG (reference sequence). Written as DNA, the CDR3 is TGTGCCTGGAGTGTACGCGGGTGGGTGAACACTGAAGCTTTCTTT. Translation gives CAWSVRGWVNTEAFF.